This passage covers 2 T cell receptor beta chains from one sample sequenced in a study of shared clonotypes between healthy human individuals. Some clones are missing from TCRdb's copy, which holds only in-frame ones; the method was immunoSEQ multiplex PCR. The sample has about 2,500,000 clones, around 94% seen once. Material for sequencing was naive CD4+ T cells sorted from blood. Subset meaning: CD45RA+ positively selected. These receptors all stem from a man aged 18-30 years in good health.

This clone was observed once. For the CDR3, the DNA is TGTGCCAGTAGTTCCACTAGCGGGAGGGACGAGCAGTACTTC. This encodes CASSSTSGRDEQYF. This rearrangement joins TRBV19 to TRBJ2-7, with TRBD2 matching over 13 bases. Germline values: CDR1 LNHDA, CDR2 SQIVND (reference sequence). The J segment lost 5 bases and the V segment lost 5 bases, leaving 3 bases of the junction unmatched. This CDR3 is built from 14 residues.

A few counts support this clone. The same CDR3 can be traced to other DNA sequences in this sample. The chain couples TRBV30 to TRBJ1-6; no definite D call. The V end lost 0 bases, the J end lost 6 bases, and 6 bases lay between the germline ends. CDR1 and CDR2 (germline): GTSNPN, SVGIG (reference sequence). This CDR3 is built from 13 residues. Here the CDR3 DNA reads TGTGCCTGGAGTGTCGGGAGTAATTCACCCCTCCACTTT. This codes for CAWSVGSNSPLHF.